One and the same sample provided the 5 T cell receptor beta chains below, sequenced in a study of CD8+CD57+ T cells in acquired aplastic anemia. The study profiled TCR beta VDJ and CDR3 using genomic DNA as template. In TCRdb, the reads were re-called with MiXCR into one record per CDR3 protein. This sample has 150,000 to 200,000 distinct CDR3 sequences, with less than 65% found just once. Sequencing was carried out using sorted CD4+, CD8+, or CD8+CD57+ T cells (not recorded which) from PBMCs. The receptors shown here come from a human donor with severe aplastic anemia or a healthy control (not recorded which).

This chain links TRBV5-6 with TRBJ1-4; 10 positions match TRBD1. The CDR3 length is 13 residues. V trimming: 6 bases; J trimming: 7 bases; junction bases outside the gene matches: 3. Germline V CDR1 and CDR2: SGHDT, YYEEEE. CDR3 sequence reads: CASKGTGAEKLFF. The CDR3 region has the DNA TGTGCCAGCAAAGGGACAGGGGCTGAAAAACTGTTTTTT.

This chain connects TRBV7-6 to TRBJ2-2; unclear D gene. Germline CDR1 is SGHVS and CDR2 is FNYEAQ. The CDR3 is 15 amino acids. V was pared by 1 base and J by 5 bases, with 11 bases between. CDR3 nucleotide sequence: TGTGCCAGCAGCTTAGAGGCTCCACAGACCGGGGAGCTGTTTTTT. Amino acid sequence: CASSLEAPQTGELFF.

J is TRBJ2-7 and V is TRBV25-1; D possibly matches TRBD1 or TRBD2 (7 bases each). The CDR3 runs 19 residues. Trimming pared 6 bases from V and 1 base from J, leaving 28 bases between. Germline-derived CDR1 and CDR2 are MGHDK and SYGVNS. DNA for the CDR3: TGTGCCAGCAGGAAGATTTATGGGAGGGGGCGTCCGTATTCCTACGAGCAGTACTTC. This encodes CASRKIYGRGRPYSYEQYF.

The chain joins TRBV20-1 to TRBJ2-7; the D gene is possibly TRBD2 (6 bases). The end of the DNA aligns better with TRBJ2-5, so the J call may be wrong. CDR3 length equals 14 residues. Germline-derived CDR1 and CDR2 are DFQATT and SNEGSKA (reference sequence). CDR3 nucleotides: TGCAGTGCTAGAGCAGTCGGGGGTCAAGAGACCCAGTACTTC. Translating gives CSARAVGGQETQYF.

This clonotype was detected many times. The chain is built from TRBV6-2 or TRBV6-3 and TRBJ1-5; D ambiguous. V lost 2 bases and J 7 bases, leaving 15 bases between the germline ends. Germline V gene lookup returns CDR1 MNHEY and CDR2 SVGEGT. The CDR3 length is 15 residues. DNA for the CDR3: TGTGCCAGCAGTTACGCCCAAGACACGGAACAGCCCCAGCATTTT. As protein: CASSYAQDTEQPQHF.